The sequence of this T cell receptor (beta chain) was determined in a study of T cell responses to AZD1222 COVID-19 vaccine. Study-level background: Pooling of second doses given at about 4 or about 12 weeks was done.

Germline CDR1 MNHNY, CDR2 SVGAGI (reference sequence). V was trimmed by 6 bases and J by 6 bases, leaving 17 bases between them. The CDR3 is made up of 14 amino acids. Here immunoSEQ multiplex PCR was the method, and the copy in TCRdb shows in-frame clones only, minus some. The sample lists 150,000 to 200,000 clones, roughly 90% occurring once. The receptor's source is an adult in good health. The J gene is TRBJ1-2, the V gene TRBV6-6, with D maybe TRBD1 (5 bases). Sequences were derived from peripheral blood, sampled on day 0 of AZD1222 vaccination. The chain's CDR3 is CASSKNRIRNGYTF. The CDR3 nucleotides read TGTGCCAGCAGCAAAAACAGGATTCGTAATGGCTACACCTTC.